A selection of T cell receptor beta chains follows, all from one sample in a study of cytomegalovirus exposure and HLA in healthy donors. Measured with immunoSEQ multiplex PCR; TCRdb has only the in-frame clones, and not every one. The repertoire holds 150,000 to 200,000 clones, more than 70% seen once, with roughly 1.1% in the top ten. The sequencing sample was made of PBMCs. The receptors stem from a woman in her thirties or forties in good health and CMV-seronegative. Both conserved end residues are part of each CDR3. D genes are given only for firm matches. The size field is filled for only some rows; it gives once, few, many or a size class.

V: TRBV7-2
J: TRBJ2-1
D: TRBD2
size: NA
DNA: TGTGCCAGCAGCAGCACCGGGACTAGCGGGAATAATGAGCAGTTCTTC
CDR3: CASSSTGTSGNNEQFF

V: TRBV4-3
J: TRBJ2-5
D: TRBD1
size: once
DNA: TGCGCCAGCAGCCCCTGGACAGGGAGCGGGGAGACCCAGTACTTC
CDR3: CASSPWTGSGETQYF

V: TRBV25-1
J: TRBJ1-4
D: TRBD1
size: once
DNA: TGTGCCAGCAGTGACGACAGGGCGAATGAAAAACTGTTTTTT
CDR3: CASSDDRANEKLFF

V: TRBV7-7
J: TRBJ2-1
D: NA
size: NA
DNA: TGTGCTAGCAGCTTAGCCGTAGAGTACAATGAGCAGTTCTTC
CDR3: CASSLAVEYNEQFF

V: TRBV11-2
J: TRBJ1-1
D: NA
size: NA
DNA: TGTGCCAGCAGCTGGCGACAGCGCAGGAACACTGAAGCTTTCTTT
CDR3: CASSWRQRRNTEAFF

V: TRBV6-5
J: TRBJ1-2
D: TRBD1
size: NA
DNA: TGTGCCAGCAGTTACCGACAGGGAAACTATGGCTACACCTTC
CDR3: CASSYRQGNYGYTF

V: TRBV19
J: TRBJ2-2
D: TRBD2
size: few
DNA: TGTGCCAGTAGTATAAAAGGAGCGGGAGGAAGCACCGGGGAGCTGTTTTTT
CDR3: CASSIKGAGGSTGELFF

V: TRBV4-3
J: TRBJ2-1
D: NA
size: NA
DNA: TGCGCCAGCAGCCAAGGGACACGGTTAGGGGAGCAGTTCTTC
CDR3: CASSQGTRLGEQFF

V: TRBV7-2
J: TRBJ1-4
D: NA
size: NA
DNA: TGTGCCAGCAGCTCACGCGGGGGTGAAAAACTGTTTTTT
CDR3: CASSSRGGEKLFF

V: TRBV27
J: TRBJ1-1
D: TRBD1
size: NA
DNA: TGTGCCAGCAGCCGAACTCCCGGGACCACAGGGGGCTGGGTGGGCACTGAAGCTTTCTTT
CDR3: CASSRTPGTTGGWVGTEAFF

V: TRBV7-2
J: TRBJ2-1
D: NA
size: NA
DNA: TGTGCCAGCAGCTTCGGGTACAGGGAGAATAAGTTCTTC
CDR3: CASSFGYRENKFF

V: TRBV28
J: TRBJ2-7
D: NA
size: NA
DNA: TGTGCCAGCAGTTTCAGCGGCGAGCAGTACTTC
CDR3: CASSFSGEQYF

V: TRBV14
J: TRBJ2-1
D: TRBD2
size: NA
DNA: TGTGCCAGCAGCCAATTTAGGTCAGCTAGCGGTACCCACAATGAGCAGTTCTTC
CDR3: CASSQFRSASGTHNEQFF

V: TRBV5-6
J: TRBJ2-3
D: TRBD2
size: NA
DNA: TGTGCCAGCAGCTTGGACCTAGCGGGTCGCACAGATACGCAGTATTTT
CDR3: CASSLDLAGRTDTQYF

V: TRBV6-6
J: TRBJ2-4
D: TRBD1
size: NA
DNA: TGTGCCAGCAGTTACTCACAGGGGAACATTCAGTACTTC
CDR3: CASSYSQGNIQYF

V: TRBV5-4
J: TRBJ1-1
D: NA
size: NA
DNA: TGTGCCAGCAGCCAGGGGAACACTGAAGCTTTCTTT
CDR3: CASSQGNTEAFF

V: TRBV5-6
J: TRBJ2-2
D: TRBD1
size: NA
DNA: TGTGCCAGCAGCCTCCGGGACAGGGGGTTCACCGGGGAGCTGTTTTTT
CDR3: CASSLRDRGFTGELFF

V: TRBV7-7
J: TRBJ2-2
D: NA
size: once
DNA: TGTGCTAGCAGCTTTTTATCGACAGGGGAGCTGTTTTTT
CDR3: CASSFLSTGELFF

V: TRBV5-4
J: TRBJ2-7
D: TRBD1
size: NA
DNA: TGTGCCAGCAGCTTCGGGACAGGGTCCTACGAGCAGTACTTC
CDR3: CASSFGTGSYEQYF

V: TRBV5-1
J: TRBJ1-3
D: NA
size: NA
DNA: TGCGCCAGCAGCCAGGAGGCCGGAAACACCATATATTTT
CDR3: CASSQEAGNTIYF

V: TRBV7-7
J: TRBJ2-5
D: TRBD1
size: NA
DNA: TGTGCTAGCAGCTTAGGACAGGGAAGGCAAGAGACCCAGTACTTC
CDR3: CASSLGQGRQETQYF

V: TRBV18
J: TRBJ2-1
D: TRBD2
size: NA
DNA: TGTGCCAGCTCACCTACGGGACTAGCGGGAGGGAATGAGCAGTTCTTC
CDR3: CASSPTGLAGGNEQFF

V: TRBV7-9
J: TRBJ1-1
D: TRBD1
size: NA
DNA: TGTGCCAGCAGCCCGGACAGGGTACCGCTCAGGGACACTGAAGCTTTCTTT
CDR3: CASSPDRVPLRDTEAFF

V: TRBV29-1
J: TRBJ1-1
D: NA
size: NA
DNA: TGCAGCGTCTCCGGGTCGGGGGACACTGAAGCTTTCTTT
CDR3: CSVSGSGDTEAFF

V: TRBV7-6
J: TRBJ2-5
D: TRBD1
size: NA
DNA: TGTGCCAGCAGCTTAGCGAGGGGACAGGCCTCACAGTACTTC
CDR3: CASSLARGQASQYF

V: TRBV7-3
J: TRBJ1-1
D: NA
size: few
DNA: TGTGCCAGCAGCTTAACCGTCGACCTGGGCGACACTGAAGCTTTCTTT
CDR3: CASSLTVDLGDTEAFF

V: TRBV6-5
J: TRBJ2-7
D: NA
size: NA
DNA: TGTGCCAGCAGTTACTCGGGTGCGTCAGGAGGATACGAGCAGTACTTC
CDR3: CASSYSGASGGYEQYF

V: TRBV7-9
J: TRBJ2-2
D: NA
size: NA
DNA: TGTTCCAGCAGCCCAGTAGACAAACCGAACACCGGGGAGCTGTTTTTT
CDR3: CSSSPVDKPNTGELFF

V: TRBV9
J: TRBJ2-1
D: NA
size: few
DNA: TGTGCCAGCGGAAAGAGCGGTAGCTCCTACAATGAGCAGTTCTTC
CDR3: CASGKSGSSYNEQFF

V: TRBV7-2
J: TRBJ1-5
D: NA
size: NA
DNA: TGTGCCAGCAGCCTTGGAGGTCAGCCCCAGCATTTT
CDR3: CASSLGGQPQHF

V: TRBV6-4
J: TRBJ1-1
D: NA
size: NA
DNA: TGTGCCAGCAGTGCAAACAGGGACACTGAAGCTTTCTTT
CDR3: CASSANRDTEAFF

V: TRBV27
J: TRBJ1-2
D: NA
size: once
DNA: TGTGCCAGCAGTAGCCTCCGCGGCTTCTATGGCTACACCTTC
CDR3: CASSSLRGFYGYTF

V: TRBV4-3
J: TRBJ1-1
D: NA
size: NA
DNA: TGCGCCAGCAGCCAAGAAGTGATTGGAGATTATACTGAAGCTTTCTTT
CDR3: CASSQEVIGDYTEAFF

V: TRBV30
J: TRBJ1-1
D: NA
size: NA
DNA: TGTGCCTGGAGTTTCCCAAGCTTGATGAACACTGAAGCTTTCTTT
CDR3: CAWSFPSLMNTEAFF

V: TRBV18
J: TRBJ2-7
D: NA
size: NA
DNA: TGTGCCAGCTCTCCCGTGGGGGCTTACGAGCAGTACTTC
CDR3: CASSPVGAYEQYF

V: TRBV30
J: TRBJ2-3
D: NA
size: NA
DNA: TGTGCCGCGACGACAGGACCGTCGAGCACAGATACGCAGTATTTT
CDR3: CAATTGPSSTDTQYF

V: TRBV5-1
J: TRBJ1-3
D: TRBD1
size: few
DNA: TGCGCCAGCAGCACCACGGGACAGCCAGCCTCTGGAAACACCATATATTTT
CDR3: CASSTTGQPASGNTIYF

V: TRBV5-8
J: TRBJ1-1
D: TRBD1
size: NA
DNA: TGTGCCAGCAGCTGGACAGGGATTTATCAGGCGGAAGCTTTCTTT
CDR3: CASSWTGIYQAEAFF

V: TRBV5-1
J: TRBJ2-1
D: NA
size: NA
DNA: TGCGCCAGCAGCTTGGGTAGCATTGAGCAGTTCTTC
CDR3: CASSLGSIEQFF

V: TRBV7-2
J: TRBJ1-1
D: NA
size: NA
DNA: TGTGCCAGCAGCTTAACGGTTATGAACACTGAAGCTTTCTTT
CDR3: CASSLTVMNTEAFF

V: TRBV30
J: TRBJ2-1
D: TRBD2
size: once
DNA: TGTGCCTGGAAGACGGGACTAGCGGGAGCTGGAGAGCAGTTCTTC
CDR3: CAWKTGLAGAGEQFF

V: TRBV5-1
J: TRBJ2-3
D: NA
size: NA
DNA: TGCGCCAGCAGCGTAGCAGGGTATAATCCCACAGATACGCAGTATTTT
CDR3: CASSVAGYNPTDTQYF

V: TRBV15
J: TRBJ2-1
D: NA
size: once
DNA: TGTGCCACCAGCAGAACCTCGGCTAGAGGAGGTGAGCAGTTCTTC
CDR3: CATSRTSARGGEQFF

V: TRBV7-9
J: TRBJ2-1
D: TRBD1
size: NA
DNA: TGTTCCAGCAGCTCCGGACAGGGGATAGGAAATGAGCAGTTCTTC
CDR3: CSSSSGQGIGNEQFF

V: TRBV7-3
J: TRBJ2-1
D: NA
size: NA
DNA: TGTGCCAGCAGCTCGCAGGGTTTTTGGGACAATGAGCAGTTCTTC
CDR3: CASSSQGFWDNEQFF

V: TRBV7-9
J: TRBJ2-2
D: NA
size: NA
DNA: TGTGCCAGCAGCTTAAGTGACTTAAACACCGGGGAGCTGTTTTTT
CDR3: CASSLSDLNTGELFF

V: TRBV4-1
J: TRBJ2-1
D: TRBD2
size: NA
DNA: TGCGCCAGCAGTCAAGGCGGGAGGGGGACCAATGAGCAGTTCTTC
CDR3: CASSQGGRGTNEQFF

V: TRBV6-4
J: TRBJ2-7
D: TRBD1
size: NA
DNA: TGTGCCAGCCGAGAGTGGGGACAGAACCACGAGCAGTACTTC
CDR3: CASREWGQNHEQYF

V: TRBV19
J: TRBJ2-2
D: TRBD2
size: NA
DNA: TGTGCCAGTAGTGTAAGACTAGCGGGAGGTCCGAGGACCGGGGAGCTGTTTTTT
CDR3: CASSVRLAGGPRTGELFF

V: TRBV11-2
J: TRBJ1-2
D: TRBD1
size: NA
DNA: TGTGCCAGCAACCGACCGGGCGTGGACAGGGAAGAGAGTGGCTACACCTTC
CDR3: CASNRPGVDREESGYTF

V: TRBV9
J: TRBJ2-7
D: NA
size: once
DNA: TGTGCCAGCAGCGTAGTTGGAGGGGCCAGGGTCGACGAGCAGTACTTC
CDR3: CASSVVGGARVDEQYF